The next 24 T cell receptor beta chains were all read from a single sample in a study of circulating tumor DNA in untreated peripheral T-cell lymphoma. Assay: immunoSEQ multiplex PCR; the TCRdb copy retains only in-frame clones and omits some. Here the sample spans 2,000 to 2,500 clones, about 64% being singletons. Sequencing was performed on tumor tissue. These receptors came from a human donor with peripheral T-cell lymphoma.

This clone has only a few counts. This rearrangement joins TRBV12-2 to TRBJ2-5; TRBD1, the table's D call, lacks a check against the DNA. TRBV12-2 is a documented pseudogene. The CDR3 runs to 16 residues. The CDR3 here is CATRHLGNARVETQYF. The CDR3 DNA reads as TGTGCCACACGACATTTAGGGAACGCCAGGGTAGAGACCCAGTACTTC.

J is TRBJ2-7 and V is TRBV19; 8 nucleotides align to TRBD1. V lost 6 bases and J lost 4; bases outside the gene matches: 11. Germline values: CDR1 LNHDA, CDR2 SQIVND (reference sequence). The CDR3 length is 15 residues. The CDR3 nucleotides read TGTGCCAGTAGCACCATCGGGACAGGAGGATACGAGCAGTACTTC. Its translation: CASSTIGTGGYEQYF.

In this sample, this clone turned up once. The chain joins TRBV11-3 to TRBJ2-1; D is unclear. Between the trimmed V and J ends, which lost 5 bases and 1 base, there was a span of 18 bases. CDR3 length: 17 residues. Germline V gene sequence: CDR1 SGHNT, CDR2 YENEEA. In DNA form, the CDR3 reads TGTGCCAGCAGCGAGAGGTCGGCCGCTGGTTCCTACAATGAGCAGTTCTTC. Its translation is CASSERSAAGSYNEQFF.

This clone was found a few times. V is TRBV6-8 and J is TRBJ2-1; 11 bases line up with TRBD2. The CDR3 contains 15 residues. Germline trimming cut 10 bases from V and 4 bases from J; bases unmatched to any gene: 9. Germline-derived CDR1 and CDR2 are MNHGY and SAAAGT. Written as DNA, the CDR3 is TGTGCCATCACACCCGGGACTAGCGGTTACAATGAGCAGTTCTTC. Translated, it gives CAITPGTSGYNEQFF.

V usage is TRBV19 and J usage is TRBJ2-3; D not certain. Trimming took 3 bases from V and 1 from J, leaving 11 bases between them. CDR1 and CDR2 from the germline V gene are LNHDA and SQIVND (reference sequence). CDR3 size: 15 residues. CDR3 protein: CASSMNWFGTDTQYF. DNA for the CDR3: TGTGCCAGTAGTATGAATTGGTTTGGCACAGATACGCAGTATTTT.

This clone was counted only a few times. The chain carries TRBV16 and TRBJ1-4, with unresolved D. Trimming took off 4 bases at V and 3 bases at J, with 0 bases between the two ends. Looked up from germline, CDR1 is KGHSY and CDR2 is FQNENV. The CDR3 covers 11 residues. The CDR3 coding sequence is TGTGCCAGCAGCCCTAATGAAAAACTGTTTTTT. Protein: CASSPNEKLFF.

The chain's CDR3 is CASAAVGHEQYF. The CDR3 DNA is TGTGCTAGTGCCGCTGTGGGCCACGAGCAGTACTTC. The rearrangement uses TRBV12-5 and TRBJ2-7, with D unresolved. Germline V CDR1 and CDR2: LGHNT, FRNRAP. The length of the CDR3 is 12 residues. V lost 7 bases and J 5 bases, leaving 12 bases between the germline ends.

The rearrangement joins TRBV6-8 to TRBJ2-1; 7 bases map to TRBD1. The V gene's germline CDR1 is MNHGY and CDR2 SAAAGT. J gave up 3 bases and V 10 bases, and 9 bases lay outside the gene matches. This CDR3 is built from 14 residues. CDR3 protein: CAISDGQDYNEQFF. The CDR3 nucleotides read TGTGCCATCAGCGACGGACAGGACTACAATGAGCAGTTCTTC.

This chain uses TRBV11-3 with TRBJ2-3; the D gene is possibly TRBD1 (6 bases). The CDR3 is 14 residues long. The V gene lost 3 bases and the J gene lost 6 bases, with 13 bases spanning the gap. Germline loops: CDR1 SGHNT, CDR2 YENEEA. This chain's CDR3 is CASSLEGGEDTQYF. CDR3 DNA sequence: TGTGCCAGCAGCTTGGAAGGGGGAGAGGATACGCAGTATTTT.

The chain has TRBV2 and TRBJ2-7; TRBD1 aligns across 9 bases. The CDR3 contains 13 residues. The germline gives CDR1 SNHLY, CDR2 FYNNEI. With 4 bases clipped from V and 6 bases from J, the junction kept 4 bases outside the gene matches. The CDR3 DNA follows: TGTGCCAGCAGTGGACAGGGGGAAGGCGAGCAGTACTTC. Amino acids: CASSGQGEGEQYF.

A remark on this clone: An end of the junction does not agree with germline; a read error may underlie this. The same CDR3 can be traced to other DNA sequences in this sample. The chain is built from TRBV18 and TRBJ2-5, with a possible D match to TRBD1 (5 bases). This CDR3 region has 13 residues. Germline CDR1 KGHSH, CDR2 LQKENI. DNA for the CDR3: TGTGCTAGCTCACAGGACCTCCAAGAGACCCAGTACTTC. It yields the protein CASSQDLQETQYF.

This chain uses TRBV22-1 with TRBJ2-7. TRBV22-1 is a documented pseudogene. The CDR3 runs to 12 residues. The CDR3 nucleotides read TGTGCCAGCAATTTATTCCAAGACGAGCAGTACTTC. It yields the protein CASNLFQDEQYF.

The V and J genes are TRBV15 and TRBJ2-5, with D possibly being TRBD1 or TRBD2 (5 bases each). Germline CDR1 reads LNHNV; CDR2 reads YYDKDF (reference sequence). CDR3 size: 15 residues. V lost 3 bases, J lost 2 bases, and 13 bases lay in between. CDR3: CATSSRGPSQETQYF. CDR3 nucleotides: TGTGCCACCAGCAGCCGGGGACCTTCACAAGAGACCCAGTACTTC.

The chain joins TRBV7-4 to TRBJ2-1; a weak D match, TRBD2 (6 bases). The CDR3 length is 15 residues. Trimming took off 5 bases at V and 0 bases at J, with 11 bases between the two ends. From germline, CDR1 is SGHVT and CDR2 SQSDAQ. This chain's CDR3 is CASSVGGSSYNEQFF. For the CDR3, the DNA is TGTGCCAGCAGCGTAGGAGGGAGCTCCTACAATGAGCAGTTCTTC. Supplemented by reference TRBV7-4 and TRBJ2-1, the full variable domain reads GAGVSQSPRYKVAKRGRDVALRCDSISGHVTLYWYRQTLGQGSEVLTYSQSDAQRDKSGRPSGRFSAERPERSVSTLKIQRTEQGDSAVYLCASSVGGSSYNEQFFGPGTRLTVL.

CDR3 sequence: CASSSGLNLNEQFF. Written as DNA, the CDR3 is TGTGCCAGCAGCTCGGGACTCAACCTCAATGAGCAGTTCTTC. The chain employs TRBV11-3 and TRBJ2-1; tentatively, D is TRBD2 (6 bases). CDR1 and CDR2 from the germline V gene are SGHNT and YENEEA. V lost 4 bases, J lost 6 bases, and 13 bases lay in between. The CDR3 contains 14 residues.

CDR3 protein: CASSQETSGQETQYF. The CDR3 nucleotides read TGCGCCAGCAGCCAAGAGACTAGCGGCCAAGAGACCCAGTACTTC. The chain joins TRBV4-1 to TRBJ2-5; 9 bases fit TRBD2. The CDR3 contains 15 residues. With 0 bases clipped from V and 1 base from J, the junction kept 0 bases outside the gene matches. Germline CDR1 is MGHRA and CDR2 is YSYEKL.

The CDR3 coding sequence is TGCGCCAGCAGCCCGGACCCAGGGACGGCCTATGGCTACACCTTC. This translates into CASSPDPGTAYGYTF. The gene calls are TRBV5-1 and TRBJ1-2; possibly TRBD1 for D (5 bases). V was shortened by 4 bases and J by 4 bases, with 17 bases between the two germline ends. The CDR3 runs 15 residues. From germline, CDR1 is SGHRS and CDR2 YFSETQ.

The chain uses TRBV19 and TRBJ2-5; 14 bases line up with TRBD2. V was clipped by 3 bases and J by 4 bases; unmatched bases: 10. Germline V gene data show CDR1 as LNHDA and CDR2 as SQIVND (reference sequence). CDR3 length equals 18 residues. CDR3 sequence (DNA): TGTGCCAGTAGTATCACGGGGACTAGCGGGAGTGGGACAGAGACCCAGTACTTC. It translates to CASSITGTSGSGTETQYF.

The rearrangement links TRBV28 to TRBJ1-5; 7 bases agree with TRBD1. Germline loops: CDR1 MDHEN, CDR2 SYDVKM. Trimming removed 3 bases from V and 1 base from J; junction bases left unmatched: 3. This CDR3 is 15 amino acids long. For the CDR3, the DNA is TGTGCCAGCAGTTTGGCACAGGGGAGCAATCAGCCCCAGCATTTT. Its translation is CASSLAQGSNQPQHF.

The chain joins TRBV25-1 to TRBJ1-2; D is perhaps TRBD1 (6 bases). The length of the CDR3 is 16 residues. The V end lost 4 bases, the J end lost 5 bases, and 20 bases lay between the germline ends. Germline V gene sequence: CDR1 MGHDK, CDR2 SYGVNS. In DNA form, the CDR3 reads TGTGCCAGCAGTGGAGGGACAAGGGGGAGGAAGTATGGCTACACCTTC. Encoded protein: CASSGGTRGRKYGYTF.

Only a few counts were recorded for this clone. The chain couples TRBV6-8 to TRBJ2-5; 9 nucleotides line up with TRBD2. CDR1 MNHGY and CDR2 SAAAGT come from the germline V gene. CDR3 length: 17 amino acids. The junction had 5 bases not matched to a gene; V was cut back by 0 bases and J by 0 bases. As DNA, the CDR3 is TGTGCCAGCAGTTACTCTGTGCGGGAGGGGTACCAAGAGACCCAGTACTTC. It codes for CASSYSVREGYQETQYF.

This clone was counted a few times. The CDR3: CASSIWTGGTGELFF. CDR3 DNA: TGTGCCAGTAGTATTTGGACAGGGGGAACCGGGGAGCTGTTTTTT. The gene calls are TRBV19 and TRBJ2-2, with TRBD1 identical over 10 bases. The CDR3 contains 15 residues. Germline V CDR1 and CDR2: LNHDA, SQIVND (reference sequence). The J segment lost 5 bases and the V segment lost 3 bases, leaving 3 bases of the junction unmatched.

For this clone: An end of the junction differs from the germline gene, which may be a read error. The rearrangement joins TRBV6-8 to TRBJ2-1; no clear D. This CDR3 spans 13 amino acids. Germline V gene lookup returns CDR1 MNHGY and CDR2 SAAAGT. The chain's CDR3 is CASSDSSTNEQFF. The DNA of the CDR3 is TGTGCCAGCAGTGACTCTTCCACCAATGAGCAGTTCTTC.

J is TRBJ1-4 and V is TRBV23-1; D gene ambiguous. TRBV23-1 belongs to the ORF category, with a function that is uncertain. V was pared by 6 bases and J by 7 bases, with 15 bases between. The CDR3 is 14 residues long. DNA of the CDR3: TGCGCCAGCAGCCATACAATGGGCGGTGAAAAACTGTTTTTT. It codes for CASSHTMGGEKLFF.